This record covers a single T cell receptor (beta chain). Ten or more counts support this clone. What this receptor recognizes is not known. No quality values exist for individual bases; no much larger clone is one base distant. Peripheral blood samples were provided by related bone marrow donors on the day of marrow donation. Peripheral blood and bone marrow mononuclear cells were isolated by Ficoll-Hypaque density centrifugation and cryopreserved. Clipping removes 6 bases from V and 7 bases from J, with 9 as the unmatched junction base count. Its CDR3 holds 15 amino acids, cysteine through phenylalanine. The retained sequence is limited to the CDR3, 45 bases, with the frame set at the first base. The germline V gene provides CDR1 SGHRS and CDR2 YFSETQ. TRB sequencing used genomic DNA with the immunoSEQ assay at survey resolution or the hsTCRB kit. Per the original workflow: The immunoSEQ software was used for initial read processing, and the LymphoSeq R package was used for repertoire analyses. Clonality was computed as 1 minus normalized Shannon entropy, and a Gini coefficient was also calculated for each TRB dataset. To infer phenotypes in unsorted samples, TRB sequences from sorted subsets of the recipient or donor were mapped onto the unsorted samples of the same recipient. Here the immuneACCESS table is served through TCRdb, limited to in-frame sequences with V and J called. Missing clones are a known gap in these copies; in checked studies unresolved V genes cover under half, and the rest lacks a known reason. V, J and clone size reflect that table, while D and trimming were determined from the DNA. The table for this sample lists 44,000 or so clones, none of them counted only once. Together, the top ten hold roughly 2% of the sample.

The sample comes from a study of T cells after posttransplantation cyclophosphamide (dated by TCRdb to 2016 to 2017). Background on the whole study: T cell repertoire reconstitution was tracked by TRB sequencing after myeloablative bone marrow transplantation in which posttransplantation cyclophosphamide was used as GVHD prophylaxis. Because TRA and TRB clonality correlated tightly in 9 samples, later TCR analyses were limited to TRB. Antigen receptor sequencing was done on samples from around 32 PTCy-treated patients and from roughly 17 related bone marrow donors of those patients. Public TRB sequences were compared against a database of over 3,000 sequences linked to responses to pathogens, tumor antigens, self-antigens and alloantigens. Blood from all 35 or so PTCy patients who had 1-year posttransplant specimens underwent TRB sequencing. In 3 patients, TRB sequencing was also performed on up to about 3 more blood samples taken 2 to 5.2 years after transplant, and in 4 patients, pretransplant blood was also TRB-sequenced.

Paper-wide results and their limitations: At 1-2 months, donor-recipient similarity was low but rose over the first year, and the later blood repertoires were often dominated by donor CD8+ memory clones. The TRB repertoires of T cells infiltrating skin or GI tract showed only limited overlap with the TRB repertoires of T cells in blood. Across approximately 45 patients, TRB clonality was highly associated with recipient CMV seropositivity and CMV reactivation, and diversity in PTCy patients was similar to diversity in CNI/methotrexate controls.

The sequenced sample consisted of PBMCs. The chain employs TRBV5-1 and TRBJ2-2, with TRBD1 identical over 10 junction bases. The source is a man between 40 and 49 years old in good health, CMV-negative, and a related stem cell transplant donor. The CDR3 reads CASNLDRGKDGELFF. The nucleotide sequence reads TGCGCCAGCAATCTGGACAGGGGGAAAGACGGGGAGCTGTTTTTT. With the portions outside the CDR3 filled from the reference TRBV5-1 and TRBJ2-2 genes, the complete variable region becomes KAGVTQTPRYLIKTRGQQVTLSCSPISGHRSVSWYQQTPGQGLQFLFEYFSETQRNKGNFPGRFSGRQFSNSRSEMNVSTLELGDSALYLCASNLDRGKDGELFFGEGSRLTVL.